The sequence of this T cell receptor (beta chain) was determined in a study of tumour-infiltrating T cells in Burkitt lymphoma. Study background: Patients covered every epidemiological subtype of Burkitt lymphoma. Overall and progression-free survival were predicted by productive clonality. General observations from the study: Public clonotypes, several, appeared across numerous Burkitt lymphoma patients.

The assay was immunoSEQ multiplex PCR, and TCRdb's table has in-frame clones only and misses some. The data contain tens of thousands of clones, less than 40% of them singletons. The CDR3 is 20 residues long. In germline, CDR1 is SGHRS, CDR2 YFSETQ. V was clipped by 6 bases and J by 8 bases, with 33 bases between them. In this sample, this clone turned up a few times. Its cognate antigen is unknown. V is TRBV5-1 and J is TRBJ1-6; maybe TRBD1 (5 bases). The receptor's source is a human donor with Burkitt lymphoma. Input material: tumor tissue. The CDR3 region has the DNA TGCGCCAGCACCCTCGCTCCGACAGACCCTGGTTATGGGGTCGATTCACCCCTCCACTTT. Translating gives CASTLAPTDPGYGVDSPLHF.